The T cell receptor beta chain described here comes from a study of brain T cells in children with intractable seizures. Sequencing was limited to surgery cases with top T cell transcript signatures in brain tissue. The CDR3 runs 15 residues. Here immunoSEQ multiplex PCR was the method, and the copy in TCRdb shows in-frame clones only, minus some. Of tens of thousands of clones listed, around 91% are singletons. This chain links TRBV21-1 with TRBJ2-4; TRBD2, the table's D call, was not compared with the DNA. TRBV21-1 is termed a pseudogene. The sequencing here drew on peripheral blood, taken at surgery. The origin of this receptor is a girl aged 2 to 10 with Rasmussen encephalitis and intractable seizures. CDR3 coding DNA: TGTGCCAGCCCCGGGACTCCAAGGGCCAAAAACATTCAGTACTTC. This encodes CASPGTPRAKNIQYF.